This T cell receptor (beta chain) was found in a study of cytomegalovirus exposure and HLA in healthy donors. Regarding the study as a whole: Association of a missense DCLRE1C variant with TCR beta V- and J-gene trimming was reported in a later analysis.

The ends were cut back, 2 bases at V and 12 bases at J, with 7 bases in the middle. In germline, CDR1 is MNHNS, CDR2 SASEGT. The CDR3 length is 11 residues. The PCR had 60 Vbeta and 13 Jbeta primers. Repertoires were generated with immunoSEQ multiplex PCR, while TCRdb's copy carries only in-frame clones and drops some. The data show 100,000 to 150,000 clones, 77% seen once. In the case of this clone: Antigen unknown.

What was sequenced was PBMCs. The chain is built from TRBV6-1 and TRBJ1-4, with no clear D. The source of this sequence is a male donor in good health and CMV-seropositive. CDR3 loop: CASSEWAELFF. Here the CDR3 DNA reads TGTGCCAGCAGTGAATGGGCCGAACTGTTTTTT.